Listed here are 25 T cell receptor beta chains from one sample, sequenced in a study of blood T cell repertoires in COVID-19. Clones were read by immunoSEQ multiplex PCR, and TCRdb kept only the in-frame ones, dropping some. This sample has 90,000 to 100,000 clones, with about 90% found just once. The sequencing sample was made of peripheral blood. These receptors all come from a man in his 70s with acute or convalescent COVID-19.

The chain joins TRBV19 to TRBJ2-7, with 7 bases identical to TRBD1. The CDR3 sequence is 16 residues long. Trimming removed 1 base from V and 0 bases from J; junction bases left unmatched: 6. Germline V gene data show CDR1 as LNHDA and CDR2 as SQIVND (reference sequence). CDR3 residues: CASSIGGTDPSYEQYF. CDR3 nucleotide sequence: TGTGCCAGTAGTATAGGGGGGACAGACCCCTCCTACGAGCAGTACTTC.

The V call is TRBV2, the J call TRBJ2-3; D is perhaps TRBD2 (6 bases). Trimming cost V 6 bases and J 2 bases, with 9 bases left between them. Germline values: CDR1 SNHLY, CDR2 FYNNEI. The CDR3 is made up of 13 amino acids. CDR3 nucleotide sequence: TGTGCCAGCAGCAGGGACTTCACAGATACGCAGTATTTT. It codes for CASSRDFTDTQYF.

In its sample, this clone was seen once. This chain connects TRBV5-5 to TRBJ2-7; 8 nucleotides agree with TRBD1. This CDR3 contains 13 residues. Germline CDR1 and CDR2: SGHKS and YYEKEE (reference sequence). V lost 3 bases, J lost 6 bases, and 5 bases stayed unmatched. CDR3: CASSSGQGSEQYV. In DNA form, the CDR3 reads TGTGCCAGCAGCTCCGGACAGGGATCCGAGCAGTACGTC.

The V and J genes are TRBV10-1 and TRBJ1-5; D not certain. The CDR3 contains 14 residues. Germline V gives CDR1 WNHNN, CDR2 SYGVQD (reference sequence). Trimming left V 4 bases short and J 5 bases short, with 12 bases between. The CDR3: CASSVITVYQPQHF. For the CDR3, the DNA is TGCGCCAGCAGTGTCATAACAGTGTATCAGCCCCAGCATTTT.

Here the CDR3 reads CASSRPTSGGPVSTDTQYF. Written as DNA, the CDR3 is TGTGCCAGCAGTCGCCCGACTAGCGGGGGCCCCGTTAGCACAGATACGCAGTATTTT. The rearrangement links TRBV4-2 to TRBJ2-3; 12 nucleotides line up with TRBD2. CDR1 and CDR2 from the germline V gene are LGHNA and YNFKEQ. CDR3 size: 19 residues. Germline trimming cut 6 bases from V and 0 bases from J; bases unmatched to any gene: 13.

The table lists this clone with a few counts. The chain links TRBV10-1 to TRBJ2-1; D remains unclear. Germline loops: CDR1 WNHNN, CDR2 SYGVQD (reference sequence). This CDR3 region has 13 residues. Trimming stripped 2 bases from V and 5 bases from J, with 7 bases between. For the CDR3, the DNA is TGCGCCAGCAGTGAGAGAAGCAACAATGAGCAGTTCTTC. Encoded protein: CASSERSNNEQFF.

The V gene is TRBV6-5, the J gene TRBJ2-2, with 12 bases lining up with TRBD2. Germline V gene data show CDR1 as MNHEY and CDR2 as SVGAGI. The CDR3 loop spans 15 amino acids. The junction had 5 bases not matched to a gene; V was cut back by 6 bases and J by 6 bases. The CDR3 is CASRPSGGASGELFF. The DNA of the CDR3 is TGTGCCAGCAGACCTAGCGGGGGGGCATCCGGGGAGCTGTTTTTT.

The DNA for the CDR3 is TGTGCCAGCAGTGAATCAGGGCAGGCTGATGGCTACACCTTC. It is translated as CASSESGQADGYTF. This rearrangement joins TRBV2 to TRBJ1-2; weak D call: TRBD1 (5 bases). Germline lookup yields CDR1 SNHLY and CDR2 FYNNEI. This CDR3 contains 14 residues. Trimming stripped 2 bases from V and 6 bases from J, with 13 bases between.

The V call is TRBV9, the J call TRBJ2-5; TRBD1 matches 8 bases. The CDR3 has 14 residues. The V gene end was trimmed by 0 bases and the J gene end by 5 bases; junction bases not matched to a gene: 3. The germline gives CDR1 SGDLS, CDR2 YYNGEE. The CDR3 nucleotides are TGTGCCAGCAGCGTAGCAGGGGGCGCTGAGACCCAGTACTTC. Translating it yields CASSVAGGAETQYF.

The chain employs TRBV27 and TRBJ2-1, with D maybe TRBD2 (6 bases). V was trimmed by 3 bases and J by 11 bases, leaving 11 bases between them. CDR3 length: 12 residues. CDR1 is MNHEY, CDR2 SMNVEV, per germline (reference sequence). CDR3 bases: TGTGCCAGCAGTTTCTCGGCGGGGAAGCAGTTCTTC. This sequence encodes CASSFSAGKQFF.

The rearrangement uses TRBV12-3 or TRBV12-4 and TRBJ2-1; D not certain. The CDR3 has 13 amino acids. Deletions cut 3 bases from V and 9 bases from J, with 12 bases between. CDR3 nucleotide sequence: TGTGCCAGCAGTTTGGCTAGTATAGTTGAGCAGTTCTTC. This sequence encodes CASSLASIVEQFF.

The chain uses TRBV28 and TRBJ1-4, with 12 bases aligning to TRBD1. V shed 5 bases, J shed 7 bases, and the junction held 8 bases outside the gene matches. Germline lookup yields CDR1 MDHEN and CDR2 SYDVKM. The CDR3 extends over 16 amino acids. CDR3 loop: CASSGTGGPGGEKLFF. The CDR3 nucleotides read TGTGCCAGCAGTGGGACAGGGGGCCCGGGGGGTGAAAAACTGTTTTTT.

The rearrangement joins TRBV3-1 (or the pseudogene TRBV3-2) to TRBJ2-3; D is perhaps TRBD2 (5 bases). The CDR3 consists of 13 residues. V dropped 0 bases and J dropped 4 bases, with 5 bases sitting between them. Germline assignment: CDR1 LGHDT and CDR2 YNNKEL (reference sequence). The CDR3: CASSQDGADTQYF. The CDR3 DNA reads TGTGCCAGCAGCCAAGACGGGGCAGATACGCAGTATTTT.

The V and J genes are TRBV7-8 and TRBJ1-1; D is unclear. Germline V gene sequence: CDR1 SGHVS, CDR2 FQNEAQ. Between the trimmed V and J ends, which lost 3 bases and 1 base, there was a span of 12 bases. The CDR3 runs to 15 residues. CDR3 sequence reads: CASSLVGQPNTEAFF. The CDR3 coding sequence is TGTGCCAGCAGCTTGGTTGGGCAGCCGAACACTGAAGCTTTCTTT.

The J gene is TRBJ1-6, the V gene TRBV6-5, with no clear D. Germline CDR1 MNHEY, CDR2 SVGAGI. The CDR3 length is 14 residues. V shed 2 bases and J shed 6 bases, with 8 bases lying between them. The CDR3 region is CASSYGLLNSPLHF. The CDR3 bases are TGTGCCAGCAGTTACGGGCTACTTAATTCACCCCTCCACTTT.

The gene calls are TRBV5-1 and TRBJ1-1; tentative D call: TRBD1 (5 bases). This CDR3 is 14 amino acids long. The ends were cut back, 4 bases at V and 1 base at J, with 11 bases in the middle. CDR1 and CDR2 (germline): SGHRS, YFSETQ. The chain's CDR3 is CASSPDRSNTEAFF. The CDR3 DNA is TGCGCCAGCAGCCCCGACAGATCGAACACTGAAGCTTTCTTT.

CDR3 nucleotides: TGTGCCAGCAGCAGACTAGCGGTGAACACCGGGGAGCTGTTTTTT. It translates to CASSRLAVNTGELFF. The J gene is TRBJ2-2, the V gene TRBV11-2, with 9 bases fitting TRBD2. From germline, CDR1 is SGHAT and CDR2 FQNNGV. The J segment lost 1 base and the V segment lost 5 bases, leaving 2 bases of the junction unmatched. The CDR3 is 15 amino acids.

The CDR3 DNA reads TGTGCCAGCAGCTTAGTTCAAGTTCAGGGAATCACTGAAGCTTTCTTT. Protein product: CASSLVQVQGITEAFF. V and J are TRBV7-8 and TRBJ1-1, with a weak D call TRBD1 (5 bases). V gave up 1 base and J gave up 4 bases, with 16 bases separating them. CDR3 length equals 16 residues. Looked up from germline, CDR1 is SGHVS and CDR2 is FQNEAQ. Complete variable domain (other parts from reference TRBV7-8 and TRBJ1-1): GAGVSQSPRYKVAKRGQDVALRCDPISGHVSLFWYQQALGQGPEFLTYFQNEAQLDKSGLPSDRFFAERPEGSVSTLKIQRTQQEDSAVYLCASSLVQVQGITEAFFGQGTRLTVV.

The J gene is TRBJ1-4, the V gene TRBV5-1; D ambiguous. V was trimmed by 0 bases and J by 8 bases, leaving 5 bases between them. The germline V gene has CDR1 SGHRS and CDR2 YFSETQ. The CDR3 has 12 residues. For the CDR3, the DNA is TGCGCCAGCAGCTTGGATCAAGAAAAACTGTTTTTT. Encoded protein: CASSLDQEKLFF.

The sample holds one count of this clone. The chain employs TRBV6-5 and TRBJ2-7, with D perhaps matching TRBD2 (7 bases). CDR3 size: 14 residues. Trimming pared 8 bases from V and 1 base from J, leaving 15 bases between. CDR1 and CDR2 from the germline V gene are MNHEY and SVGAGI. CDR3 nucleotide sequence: TGTGCCAGCGCGGGGGCCTCAGATTCCTACGAGCAGTACTTC. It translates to CASAGASDSYEQYF.

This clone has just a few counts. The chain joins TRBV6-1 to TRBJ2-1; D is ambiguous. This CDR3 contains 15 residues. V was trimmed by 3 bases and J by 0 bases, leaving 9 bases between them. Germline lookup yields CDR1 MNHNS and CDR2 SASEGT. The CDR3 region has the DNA TGTGCCAGCAGTGACGGGTGGAGCTCCTACAATGAGCAGTTCTTC. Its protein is CASSDGWSSYNEQFF.

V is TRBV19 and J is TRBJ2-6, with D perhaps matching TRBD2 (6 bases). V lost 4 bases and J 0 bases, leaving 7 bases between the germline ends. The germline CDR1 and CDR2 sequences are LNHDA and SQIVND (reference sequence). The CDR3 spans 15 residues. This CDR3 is CASSSGNSGANVLTF. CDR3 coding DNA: TGTGCCAGTAGTAGCGGGAACTCTGGGGCCAACGTCCTGACTTTC.

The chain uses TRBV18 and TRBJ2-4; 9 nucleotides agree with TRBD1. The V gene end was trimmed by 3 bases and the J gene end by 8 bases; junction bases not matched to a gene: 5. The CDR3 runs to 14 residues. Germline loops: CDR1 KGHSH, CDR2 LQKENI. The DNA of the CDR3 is TGTGCCAGCTCACCCACAGGGGGCGTTGACATTCAGTACTTC. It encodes CASSPTGGVDIQYF.

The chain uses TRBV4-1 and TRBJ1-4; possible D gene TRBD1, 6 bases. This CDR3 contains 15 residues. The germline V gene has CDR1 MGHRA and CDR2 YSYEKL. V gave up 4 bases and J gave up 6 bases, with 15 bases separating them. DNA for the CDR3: TGCGCCAGCAGCCCTCTCCTGGGGGCGGATGAAAAACTGTTTTTT. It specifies CASSPLLGADEKLFF.

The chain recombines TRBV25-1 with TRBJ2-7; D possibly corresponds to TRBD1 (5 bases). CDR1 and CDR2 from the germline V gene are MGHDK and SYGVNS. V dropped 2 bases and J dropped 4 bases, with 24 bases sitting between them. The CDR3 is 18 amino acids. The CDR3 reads CASSEPLLQIRERYEQYV. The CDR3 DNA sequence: TGTGCCAGCAGTGAACCGCTATTGCAGATCAGGGAAAGGTACGAGCAGTACGTC.